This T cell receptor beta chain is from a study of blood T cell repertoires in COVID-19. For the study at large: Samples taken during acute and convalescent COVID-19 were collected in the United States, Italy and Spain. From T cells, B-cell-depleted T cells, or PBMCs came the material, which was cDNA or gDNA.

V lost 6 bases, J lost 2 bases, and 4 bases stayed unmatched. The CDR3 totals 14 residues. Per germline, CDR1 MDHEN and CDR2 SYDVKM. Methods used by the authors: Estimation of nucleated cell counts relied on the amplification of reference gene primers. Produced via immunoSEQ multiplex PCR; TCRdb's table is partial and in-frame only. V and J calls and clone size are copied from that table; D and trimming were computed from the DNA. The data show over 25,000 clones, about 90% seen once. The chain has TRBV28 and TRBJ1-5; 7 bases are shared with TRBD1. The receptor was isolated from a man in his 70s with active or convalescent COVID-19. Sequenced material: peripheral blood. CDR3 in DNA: TGTGCCAGCAGGACAGGGTGGGGCAATCAGCCCCAGCATTTT. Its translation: CASRTGWGNQPQHF.